This TCR beta chain originates from a study of blood T cell repertoires in COVID-19. Study details: COVID-19 samples from acute and convalescent phases originated in the United States, Italy and Spain.

This table comes from immunoSEQ multiplex PCR, and its TCRdb copy is limited to in-frame clones, with some not included. The data contain roughly 100,000 clones, more than 70% of them singletons. Sequenced input: peripheral blood. This TCR came from an elderly woman in a cohort sampled during active COVID-19.

CDR3 loop: CATSREATQGNQETQYF. CDR3 bases: TGTGCCACCAGCAGAGAGGCTACACAGGGAAATCAAGAGACCCAGTACTTC. This chain uses TRBV15 with TRBJ2-5; weak D call: TRBD1 (6 bases). The CDR3 has 17 amino acids. Germline CDR1 reads LNHNV; CDR2 reads YYDKDF (reference sequence). Between the trimmed V and J ends, which lost 0 bases and 2 bases, there was a span of 16 bases.